These 14 T cell receptor beta chains were sequenced from one sample in a study of blood T cell repertoires in COVID-19. Measured with immunoSEQ multiplex PCR; TCRdb has only the in-frame clones, and not every one. The table includes about 76,000 clones, around 84% detected once. The sample was peripheral blood. All receptors come from a man aged 55 to 70 with COVID-19, enrolled during active disease.

This chain uses TRBV12-5 with TRBJ2-5; TRBD2 aligns across 11 bases. The CDR3 loop spans 16 amino acids. Germline CDR1 and CDR2: LGHNT and FRNRAP. The J segment lost 2 bases and the V segment lost 5 bases, leaving 7 bases of the junction unmatched. The CDR3 loop reads CASGNSGGAVQETQYF. CDR3 bases: TGTGCTAGTGGTAATAGCGGGGGGGCGGTGCAAGAGACCCAGTACTTC.

J is TRBJ1-1 and V is TRBV6-1; TRBD1 agrees at 7 bases. Germline V gives CDR1 MNHNS, CDR2 SASEGT. Unmatched junction bases numbered 4, after V lost 3 bases and J lost 0 bases. The CDR3 length is 15 residues. CDR3 sequence: CASSESGTVNTEAFF. In nucleotides, the CDR3 is TGTGCCAGCAGTGAGAGTGGGACAGTGAACACTGAAGCTTTCTTT.

This clone was observed a few times. The chain recombines TRBV29-1 with TRBJ2-1; 11 bases map to TRBD2. The CDR3 extends over 13 amino acids. The germline V gene has CDR1 SQVTM and CDR2 ANQGSEA. V shed 7 bases and J 5 bases; nucleotides not matched to a gene: 4. DNA of the CDR3: TGCAGCGCCAGACTAGCGGGGCACAATGAGCAGTTCTTC. As protein: CSARLAGHNEQFF.

The chain has TRBV3-1 (or the pseudogene TRBV3-2) and TRBJ2-7; maybe TRBD1 (5 bases). The CDR3 is made up of 14 amino acids. The germline V gene encodes CDR1 LGHDT and CDR2 YNNKEL (reference sequence). Deletions cut 0 bases from V and 4 bases from J, with 10 bases between. This CDR3 is CASSQDHRSYEQYF. The CDR3 DNA reads TGTGCCAGCAGCCAAGACCACAGGAGTTACGAGCAGTACTTC.

The chain combines TRBV5-1 with TRBJ2-7, with 10 bases that match TRBD1. J lost 2 bases, V lost 3 bases, and 5 bases had no gene match. Per germline, CDR1 SGHRS and CDR2 YFSETQ. The CDR3 loop spans 15 amino acids. The CDR3 coding sequence is TGCGCCAGCAGCTCGGAGACAGGGGGCACCTACGAGCAGTACTTC. Translation gives CASSSETGGTYEQYF.

This clone was picked up a small number of times. V and J are TRBV30 and TRBJ1-1; maybe TRBD1 (5 bases). The CDR3 runs to 17 residues. Germline values: CDR1 GTSNPN, CDR2 SVGIG (reference sequence). V was cut by 3 bases and J by 0 bases, with 20 bases left in between. CDR3 in DNA: TGTGCCTGGAGGCCCGACCCGGACATGCGCCTGAACACTGAAGCTTTCTTT. It translates to CAWRPDPDMRLNTEAFF. The full variable domain, its missing parts supplied by reference TRBV30 and TRBJ1-1, is SQTIHQWPATLVQPVGSPLSLECTVEGTSNPNLYWYRQAAGRGLQLLFYSVGIGQISSEVPQNLSASRPQDRQFILSSKKLLLSDSGFYLCAWRPDPDMRLNTEAFFGQGTRLTVV.

This clone was observed a single time. This rearrangement joins TRBV2 to TRBJ2-3; D is undetermined. The ends were cut back, 4 bases at V and 2 bases at J, with 7 bases in the middle. This CDR3 is 13 amino acids long. CDR1 is SNHLY, CDR2 FYNNEI, per germline. In DNA, the CDR3 is TGTGCCAGCAGTGTAGTCTACACAGATACGCAGTATTTT. Translation: CASSVVYTDTQYF.

This chain uses TRBV18 with TRBJ2-2; 7 bases match TRBD1. There are 15 residues in the CDR3. The V and J ends lost 1 base and 5 bases, in that order; junction bases with no gene match: 4. Germline V gene data show CDR1 as KGHSH and CDR2 as LQKENI. The CDR3 loop reads CASSPLQGRTGELFF. The DNA for the CDR3 is TGTGCCAGCTCACCACTACAGGGGCGGACCGGGGAGCTGTTTTTT.

The V call is TRBV6-4, the J call TRBJ1-2; 7 bases align to TRBD1. CDR1 MRHNA and CDR2 SNTAGT come from the germline V gene. V trimming: 2 bases; J trimming: 8 bases; junction bases outside the gene matches: 8. The CDR3 contains 14 residues. CDR3 nucleotide sequence: TGTGCCAGCAGTGACGACGACAGGGTCGGGGGCTACACCTTC. Protein sequence: CASSDDDRVGGYTF.

The rearrangement links TRBV29-1 to TRBJ1-5; 10 positions match TRBD1. Trimming took 4 bases from V and 7 from J; bases not matched to a gene: 4. CDR1 SQVTM and CDR2 ANQGSEA come from the germline V gene. The CDR3 has 13 amino acids. The CDR3 DNA follows: TGCAGCGTTGGGGGACAGGGGCACCAGCCCCAGCATTTT. This encodes CSVGGQGHQPQHF.

The rearrangement links TRBV19 to TRBJ2-7, with no clear D. The length of the CDR3 is 14 residues. Germline V gene sequence: CDR1 LNHDA, CDR2 SQIVND (reference sequence). V lost 3 bases to trimming and J lost 5 bases, with 14 bases between them. Here the CDR3 reads CASSIGTAPHEQYF. In DNA form, the CDR3 reads TGTGCCAGTAGTATCGGTACAGCCCCCCACGAGCAGTACTTC.

This clone occurred once. This chain uses TRBV5-1 with TRBJ2-1; TRBD2 matches 11 bases. The V and J ends lost 0 bases and 9 bases, in that order; junction bases with no gene match: 14. The CDR3 contains 18 residues. CDR1 and CDR2 from the germline V gene are SGHRS and YFSETQ. This CDR3 is CASSLAPRTSGRRFEQFF. CDR3 nucleotide sequence: TGCGCCAGCAGCTTGGCCCCCCGCACTAGCGGGAGAAGGTTTGAGCAGTTCTTC.

The CDR3 is CASSVGTELSAKLFF. The CDR3, as DNA: TGTGCCAGCAGCGTAGGGACAGAGCTAAGCGCAAAACTGTTTTTT. The chain recombines TRBV9 with TRBJ1-4; TRBD1 might be the D (6 bases). V shed 0 bases and J shed 10 bases, with 16 bases lying between them. CDR1 is SGDLS, CDR2 YYNGEE, per germline. The CDR3 is made up of 15 amino acids. Variable domain in full (rest from reference TRBV9 and TRBJ1-4): DSGVTQTPKHLITATGQRVTLRCSPRSGDLSVYWYQQSLDQGLQFLIQYYNGEERAKGNILERFSAQQFPDLHSELNLSSLELGDSALYFCASSVGTELSAKLFFGSGTQLSVL.

The chain is built from TRBV29-1 and TRBJ2-5; 7 bases line up with TRBD2. Per germline, CDR1 SQVTM and CDR2 ANQGSEA. Trimming cost V 7 bases and J 1 base; bases outside gene matches: 21. This CDR3 has 18 amino acids. This chain's CDR3 is CSALPGLTTLLIQETQYF. CDR3 in DNA: TGCAGCGCTTTACCGGGACTAACTACACTACTGATCCAAGAGACCCAGTACTTC.